This record covers a single T cell receptor beta chain. The entry originates in a study of T cell changes during pregnancy in multiple sclerosis. Germline CDR1 reads LNHDA; CDR2 reads SQIVND (reference sequence). The V and J ends lost 1 base and 1 base respectively, with 10 bases between them. This CDR3 is 15 amino acids long. Sequenced by immunoSEQ multiplex PCR; TCRdb stores in-frame clones only, minus some. The top ten clones hold 0.65% to 0.9% of a sample with tens of thousands of clones, 75% to 95% of them seen once. The chain couples TRBV19 to TRBJ1-1, with a tentative D call TRBD1 (5 bases). The source of this sequence is a female donor with multiple sclerosis, enrolled in a pregnancy study. The sequences come from CD4+ T cells from peripheral blood mononuclear cells, collected before pregnancy. Written as DNA, the CDR3 is TGTGCCAGTAGTATAGGGGGAACAGGGAACACTGAAGCTTTCTTT. This translates into CASSIGGTGNTEAFF.